This T cell receptor (beta chain) was captured by sequencing in a study of blood T cell repertoires in COVID-19. About the research overall: Acute and convalescent COVID-19 samples came from the United States, Italy and Spain. The analysed material was cDNA or gDNA that came from T cells, B-cell-depleted T cells, or PBMCs.

The CDR3 runs 16 residues. Losses at the gene ends were 6 bases for V and 4 bases for J; bases not matched to a gene: 9. The germline CDR1 and CDR2 sequences are SGHAT and FQNNGV. Authors' methods: The assay estimated nucleated cells by amplifying reference gene primers. Repertoires were generated with immunoSEQ multiplex PCR, while TCRdb's copy carries only in-frame clones and drops some. That table furnishes V, J and clone size, whereas the DNA furnished D and trimming. Found here are 90,000 to 130,000 clones, 70% to 90% of them singletons; the top ten hold 1.4% to 1.5%. This rearrangement joins TRBV11-2 to TRBJ2-3, with 11 nucleotides matching TRBD2. This TCR was recovered from a man aged 35 to 55 with acute or convalescent COVID-19. Sequenced sample: peripheral blood. The CDR3 DNA sequence: TGTGCCAGCAGACGACTAGCGGGACTAACCGCAGATACGCAGTATTTT. It translates to CASRRLAGLTADTQYF.